This T cell receptor beta chain was recorded in a study of CD8+ T cells in alopecia areata. Study overall: Tofacitinib exposure lasted 6 to 18 months, followed by 6 months off drug.

Treatment defined: oral pan-JAK inhibitor, 5-10 mg twice daily. It was cDNA, reverse transcribed from extracted RNA, that served as the sequencing template. The assay was immunoSEQ multiplex PCR, and TCRdb's table has in-frame clones only and misses some. Of fewer than 150,000 clones listed, around 58% are singletons. From germline, CDR1 is SGDLS and CDR2 YYNGEE. Trimming cost V 2 bases and J 2 bases, with 10 bases left between them. The CDR3 has 14 amino acids. The chain couples TRBV9 to TRBJ2-5; D not certain. Sequences were derived from CD8+ T cells sorted from blood, sampled at week 4, from a patient treated with tofacitinib. This clonotype was obtained from a human donor with alopecia areata. The CDR3 nucleotides read TGTGCCAGCAGCGTTAGTTGGCAGCAAGAGACCCAGTACTTC. It is translated as CASSVSWQQETQYF.